Each of the 15 T cell receptor beta chains below was sequenced from the same sample in a study of blood T cell repertoires in COVID-19. Data came from immunoSEQ multiplex PCR; TCRdb stores just in-frame clones and leaves some out. The data show about 55,000 clones, with over 80% seen just once and 1.9% held by the top ten. The sample consisted of peripheral blood. All receptors derive from a woman between 55 and 75 years old with acute or convalescent COVID-19.

The rearrangement uses TRBV28 and TRBJ1-5, with D possibly matching TRBD1 (6 bases). V gave up 10 bases and J gave up 7 bases, with 17 bases separating them. The CDR3 has 13 residues. Germline CDR1 is MDHEN and CDR2 is SYDVKM. CDR3 residues: CATPGGAWQPQHF. Here the CDR3 DNA reads TGTGCCACTCCGGGGGGGGCATGGCAGCCCCAGCATTTT. The variable domain in full, with the rest retrieved from reference TRBV28 and TRBJ1-5, is DVKVTQSSRYLVKRTGEKVFLECVQDMDHENMFWYRQDPGLGLRLIYFSYDVKMKEKGDIPEGYSVSREKKERFSLILESASTNQTSMYLCATPGGAWQPQHFGDGTRLSIL.

The CDR3 nucleotides are TGTGCCAGCAGAGATACTAGATACGAGCAGTACTTC. It specifies CASRDTRYEQYF. The rearrangement joins TRBV6-5 to TRBJ2-7; possible D gene TRBD2, 5 bases. CDR1 and CDR2 (germline): MNHEY, SVGAGI. This CDR3 contains 12 residues. With 6 bases removed from V and 4 bases from J, the gap between germline ends came to 10 bases.

This sequence joins TRBV14 and TRBJ2-5, with 7 bases aligning to TRBD1. The ends lost 1 base at V and 5 bases at J; junction bases unmatched: 7. This CDR3 has 15 amino acids. In germline, CDR1 is SGHDN, CDR2 FVKESK. In DNA, the CDR3 is TGTGCCAGCAGCCAAGGTCGGACAGGCAGGGAGACCCAGTACTTC. It is translated as CASSQGRTGRETQYF.

The rearrangement uses TRBV28 and TRBJ1-1; 7 bases fit TRBD1. V dropped 4 bases and J dropped 4; count of bases not matched to a gene: 6. Germline V lookup: CDR1 MDHEN, CDR2 SYDVKM. This CDR3 is built from 14 residues. The CDR3 DNA sequence: TGTGCCAGCAGTTACCCGAGGGGGCCCACTGAAGCTTTCTTT. Protein sequence: CASSYPRGPTEAFF.

V and J are TRBV7-2 and TRBJ2-7, with 12 bases fitting TRBD2. The junction had 6 bases not matched to a gene; V was cut back by 0 bases and J by 3 bases. Germline CDR1 is SGHTA and CDR2 is FQGNSA. This CDR3 spans 17 amino acids. The CDR3 region is CASSLALTSGRIYEQYF. The CDR3 DNA is TGTGCCAGCAGCTTAGCGCTGACTAGCGGGAGAATCTACGAGCAGTACTTC.

Only one count was recorded for this clone. The chain combines TRBV6-2 or TRBV6-3 with TRBJ1-5, with unresolved D. Germline V lookup: CDR1 MNHEY, CDR2 SVGEGT. The V end lost 2 bases, the J end lost 0 bases, and 11 bases lay between the germline ends. This CDR3 spans 16 amino acids. CDR3 nucleotide sequence: TGTGCCAGCAGTTACGGATACAGTTATAGCAATCAGCCCCAGCATTTT. It codes for CASSYGYSYSNQPQHF.

The CDR3 protein is CASSQTPDRYTEAFF. CDR3 DNA: TGTGCCAGCAGCCAAACCCCGGACAGATACACTGAAGCTTTCTTT. The rearrangement uses TRBV5-6 and TRBJ1-1; D perhaps matches TRBD1 (6 bases). Germline CDR1 reads SGHDT; CDR2 reads YYEEEE. V was cut by 4 bases and J by 3 bases, with 16 bases left in between. The CDR3 contains 15 residues.

This sequence joins TRBV6-1 and TRBJ1-2; TRBD1 agrees at 9 bases. Germline CDR1 MNHNS, CDR2 SASEGT. The CDR3 is made up of 16 amino acids. Germline trimming cut 1 base from V and 1 base from J; bases unmatched to any gene: 4. CDR3 region: CASSEDGTGLNYGYTF. For the CDR3, the DNA is TGTGCCAGCAGTGAAGATGGGACAGGGCTTAACTATGGCTACACCTTC.

This clone was counted once. The rearrangement links TRBV10-3 to TRBJ1-2, with D possibly TRBD1 on 5 matching bases. This CDR3 is built from 15 residues. Trimming left V 0 bases short and J 3 bases short, with 11 bases between. Germline V lookup: CDR1 ENHRY, CDR2 SYGVKD. The chain's CDR3 is CAISESGGGYYGYTF. The CDR3 DNA is TGTGCCATCAGTGAGTCTGGCGGGGGGTACTATGGCTACACCTTC.

This chain links TRBV7-8 with TRBJ2-3; no reliable D call. CDR3 length: 14 residues. Germline V gene data show CDR1 as SGHVS and CDR2 as FQNEAQ. The germline V and J ends were trimmed by 5 bases and 0 bases, with 9 bases remaining between them. The CDR3 DNA reads as TGTGCCAGCAGCCCCCGCAGGAGCACAGATACGCAGTATTTT. Its translation: CASSPRRSTDTQYF.

The J gene is TRBJ1-2, the V gene TRBV2; TRBD1 matches 8 bases. The ends lost 5 bases at V and 7 bases at J; junction bases unmatched: 21. Germline V gene sequence: CDR1 SNHLY, CDR2 FYNNEI. The CDR3 contains 18 residues. The CDR3: CASSLLQAVTGTGGGYTF. Here the CDR3 DNA reads TGTGCCAGCAGTCTTCTCCAGGCTGTAACTGGAACAGGGGGTGGCTACACCTTC. Full variable domain (missing parts from reference TRBV2 and TRBJ1-2): EPEVTQTPSHQVTQMGQEVILRCVPISNHLYFYWYRQILGQKVEFLVSFYNNEISEKSEIFDDQFSVERPDGSNFTLKIRSTKLEDSAMYFCASSLLQAVTGTGGGYTFGSGTRLTVV.

V usage is TRBV11-2 and J usage is TRBJ1-1; D is uncertain. Between the trimmed V and J ends, which lost 5 bases and 5 bases, there was a span of 12 bases. Germline V gene lookup returns CDR1 SGHAT and CDR2 FQNNGV. The CDR3 totals 13 residues. The CDR3 protein is CASSLDVRTEAFF. The CDR3 region has the DNA TGTGCCAGCAGCCTCGACGTCAGGACTGAAGCTTTCTTT.

The gene calls are TRBV7-6 and TRBJ2-7; 11 positions match TRBD1. J was trimmed by 9 bases and V by 0 bases; bases with no gene match: 4. The germline V gene has CDR1 SGHVS and CDR2 FNYEAQ. This CDR3 has 14 amino acids. The CDR3 coding sequence is TGTGCCAGCAGCTTAGCGGGACAGGGGGTCGGGCAGTACTTC. This gives the protein CASSLAGQGVGQYF.

This clone was found once. The chain combines TRBV6-1 with TRBJ2-7; TRBD2 is a possible D gene (5 bases). V gave up 3 bases and J gave up 0 bases, with 12 bases separating them. The CDR3 runs to 15 residues. Germline V gives CDR1 MNHNS, CDR2 SASEGT. CDR3: CASSDLAKLSYEQYF. The CDR3, as DNA: TGTGCCAGCAGTGATCTAGCAAAACTCTCCTACGAGCAGTACTTC.

This chain connects TRBV6-1 to TRBJ2-3; weak D call: TRBD2 (6 bases). V lost 3 bases and J lost 4, with 14 bases in between. CDR3 size: 15 residues. Per the germline V gene, CDR1 is MNHNS and CDR2 is SASEGT. Here the CDR3 reads CASSEGRGLADTQYF. In nucleotides, the CDR3 is TGTGCCAGCAGTGAGGGACGGGGGTTAGCAGATACGCAGTATTTT.